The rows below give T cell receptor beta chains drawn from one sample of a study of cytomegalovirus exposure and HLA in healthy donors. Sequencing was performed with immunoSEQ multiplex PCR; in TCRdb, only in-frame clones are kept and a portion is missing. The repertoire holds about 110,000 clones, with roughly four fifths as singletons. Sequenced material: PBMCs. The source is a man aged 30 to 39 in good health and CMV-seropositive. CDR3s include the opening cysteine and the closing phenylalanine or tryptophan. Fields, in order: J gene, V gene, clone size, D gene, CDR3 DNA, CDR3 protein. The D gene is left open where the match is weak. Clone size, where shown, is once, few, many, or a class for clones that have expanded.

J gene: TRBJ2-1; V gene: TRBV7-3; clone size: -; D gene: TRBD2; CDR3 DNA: TGTGCCAGCAGCTTAGTATCGGGCGGGGGGCCAAACAATGAGCAGTTCTTC; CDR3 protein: CASSLVSGGGPNNEQFF
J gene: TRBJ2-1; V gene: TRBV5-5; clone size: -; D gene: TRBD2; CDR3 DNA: TGTGCCAGCAGCTCCCAACTAGCGAGACTTGTCAATGAGCAGTTCTTC; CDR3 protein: CASSSQLARLVNEQFF
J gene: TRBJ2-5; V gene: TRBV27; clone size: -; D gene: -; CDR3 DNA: TGTGCCAGCAGTAGCTCGCGGGTCACACAAGAGACCCAGTACTTC; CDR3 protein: CASSSSRVTQETQYF
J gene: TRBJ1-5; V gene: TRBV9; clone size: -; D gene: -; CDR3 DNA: TGTGCCAGCAGCTTGGGGGGGGTAGGCAATCAGCCCCAGCATTTT; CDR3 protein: CASSLGGVGNQPQHF
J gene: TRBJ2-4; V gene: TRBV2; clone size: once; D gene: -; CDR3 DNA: TGTGCCAGCAGTGACCAAGGGGGTTTTAACATTCAGTACTTC; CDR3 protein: CASSDQGGFNIQYF
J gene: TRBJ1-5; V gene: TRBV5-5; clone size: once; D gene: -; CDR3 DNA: TGTGCCAGCAGCTTGAGGGTCGCCAGGGGCGCTAGCAATCAGCCCCAGCATTTT; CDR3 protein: CASSLRVARGASNQPQHF
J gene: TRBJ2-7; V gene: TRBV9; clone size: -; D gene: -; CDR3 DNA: TGTGCCAGCAGCGTAGACACAGGGCACTCCTACGAGCAGTACTTC; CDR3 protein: CASSVDTGHSYEQYF
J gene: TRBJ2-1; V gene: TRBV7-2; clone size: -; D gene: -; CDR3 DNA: TGTGCCAGCAGCTTCTGGCGGTCACTGAATGAGCAGTTCTTC; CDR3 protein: CASSFWRSLNEQFF
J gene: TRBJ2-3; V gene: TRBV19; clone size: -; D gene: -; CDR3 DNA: TGTGCCAGTAGTATCGCCCAACCGGCAGATACGCAGTATTTT; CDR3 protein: CASSIAQPADTQYF
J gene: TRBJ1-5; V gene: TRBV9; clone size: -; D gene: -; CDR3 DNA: TGTGCCAGCAGCGTCGGGGCAGGGGGCAATCAGCCCCAGCATTTT; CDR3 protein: CASSVGAGGNQPQHF
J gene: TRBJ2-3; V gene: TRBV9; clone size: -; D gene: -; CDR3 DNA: TGTGCCAGCAGCGTACGCCCCCCGACACAGGGCCCCACAGATACGCAGTATTTT; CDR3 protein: CASSVRPPTQGPTDTQYF
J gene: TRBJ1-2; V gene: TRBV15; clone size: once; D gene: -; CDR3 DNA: TGTGCCACCAGCAGAGGCCTAACAGGGAACTATGGCTACACCTTC; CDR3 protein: CATSRGLTGNYGYTF
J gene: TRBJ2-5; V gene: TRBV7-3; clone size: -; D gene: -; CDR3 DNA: TGTGCCAGCAGCAGACGGACAGAAGAGACCCAGTACTTC; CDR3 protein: CASSRRTEETQYF
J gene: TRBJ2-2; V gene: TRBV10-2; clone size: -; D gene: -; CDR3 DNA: TGCGCCAGCGGCCCGGGGTTTGAGGGTGGCGGGGAGCTGTTTTTT; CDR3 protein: CASGPGFEGGGELFF
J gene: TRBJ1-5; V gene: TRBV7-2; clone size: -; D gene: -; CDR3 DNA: TGTGCCAGCAGCCCTACAGGGTACAATCAGCCCCAGCATTTT; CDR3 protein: CASSPTGYNQPQHF
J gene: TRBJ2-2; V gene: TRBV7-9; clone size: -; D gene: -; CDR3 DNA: TGTGCCAGCACCGAGCGCGGGGGCCCCACCGGGGAGCTGTTTTTT; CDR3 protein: CASTERGGPTGELFF
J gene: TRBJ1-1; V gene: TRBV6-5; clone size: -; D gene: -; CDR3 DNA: TGTGCCAGCATCTTGGAGGTACTCCACACTGAAGCTTTCTTT; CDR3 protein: CASILEVLHTEAFF
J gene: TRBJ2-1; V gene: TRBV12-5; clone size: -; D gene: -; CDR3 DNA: TGTGCTAGTGGTTTGCAGGGACTCAACAATGAGCAGTTCTTC; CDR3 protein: CASGLQGLNNEQFF